This T cell receptor (beta chain) was captured by sequencing in a study of blood T cell repertoires in COVID-19. From germline, CDR1 is LGHNA and CDR2 YNFKEQ. Deletions cut 0 bases from V and 4 bases from J, with 7 bases between. The CDR3 covers 14 residues. Profiling relied on immunoSEQ multiplex PCR, and the TCRdb table lists in-frame clones only, not all of them. The data show hundreds of thousands of clones, with 89% seen just once and more than 5.5% held by the top ten. The specimen was peripheral blood. The rearrangement uses TRBV4-2 and TRBJ1-5; D gene uncertain. The source of this sequence is a man aged 55 to 70 who had recovered from COVID-19. The CDR3 region is CASSQDSRNQPQHF. CDR3 in DNA: TGTGCCAGCAGCCAAGATTCGCGGAATCAGCCCCAGCATTTT.